The 7 T cell receptor beta chains presented below share a single source sample, sequenced in a study of cytomegalovirus exposure and HLA in healthy donors. Amplification used 60 Vbeta primers and 13 Jbeta primers. Method: immunoSEQ multiplex PCR; TCRdb's copy keeps in-frame clones and lacks some. The ten most abundant clones cover around 10% of a sample with 50,000 to 70,000 clones. Specimen: PBMCs. These receptors all come from a man in his fifties or sixties in good health and CMV-seropositive.

V usage is TRBV10-1 and J usage is TRBJ2-7; possible D gene TRBD2, 5 bases. V gave up 5 bases and J gave up 0 bases, with 11 bases separating them. The germline CDR1 and CDR2 sequences are WNHNN and SYGVQD (reference sequence). The CDR3 contains 14 residues. Here the CDR3 DNA reads TGCGCCAGCAGTCGCGGGTTGTCCTCCTACGAGCAGTACTTC. Its protein is CASSRGLSSYEQYF.

V and J are TRBV6-5 and TRBJ2-5, with D perhaps TRBD1 (5 bases). The germline V gene encodes CDR1 MNHEY and CDR2 SVGAGI. This CDR3 is 15 amino acids long. V lost 5 bases and J 5 bases, leaving 18 bases between the germline ends. As DNA, the CDR3 is TGTGCCAGCAGTACCACAGGCGGCGTTAGTGAGACCCAGTACTTC. Translating gives CASSTTGGVSETQYF.

The gene calls are TRBV6-5 and TRBJ2-7; TRBD1 might be the D (6 bases). V lost 4 bases and J lost 0, with 13 bases in between. The CDR3 is made up of 15 amino acids. Germline CDR1 MNHEY, CDR2 SVGAGI. CDR3 region: CASSWARQASYEQYF. CDR3 bases: TGTGCCAGCAGTTGGGCTCGACAGGCCTCCTACGAGCAGTACTTC.

The chain is built from TRBV6-5 and TRBJ1-3; the D gene is possibly TRBD1 (5 bases). Germline CDR1 and CDR2: MNHEY and SVGAGI. This CDR3 region has 16 residues. The V end lost 3 bases, the J end lost 0 bases, and 12 bases lay between the germline ends. The chain's CDR3 is CASSYRGRVSGNTIYF. The DNA of the CDR3 is TGTGCCAGCAGTTATAGGGGAAGGGTCTCTGGAAACACCATATATTTT.

The chain recombines TRBV28 with TRBJ2-5; 7 positions agree with TRBD1. The end of the DNA is better explained by TRBJ2-7, so the J call may be wrong. CDR1 MDHEN and CDR2 SYDVKM come from the germline V gene. The CDR3 loop spans 14 amino acids. CDR3 loop: CASSLFRAGGEQYF. The CDR3 DNA reads TGTGCCAGCAGTTTATTTAGGGCAGGGGGCGAGCAGTACTTC.

The chain uses TRBV10-3 and TRBJ1-1; 12 nucleotides agree with TRBD1. The V and J ends lost 9 bases and 2 bases, in that order; junction bases with no gene match: 7. The germline CDR1 and CDR2 sequences are ENHRY and SYGVKD. The CDR3 length is 15 residues. As DNA, the CDR3 is TGTGCCATTGGGGACAGGGGGCAAGTTAACACTGAAGCTTTCTTT. Translation gives CAIGDRGQVNTEAFF.

The chain carries TRBV5-1 and TRBJ2-5; 16 bases align to TRBD2. V was pared by 7 bases and J by 5 bases, with 5 bases of the junction left unmatched. The CDR3 is 15 residues long. Germline V gives CDR1 SGHRS, CDR2 YFSETQ. The CDR3 loop is CASGPGLAGGETQYF. The DNA of the CDR3 is TGCGCCAGCGGCCCGGGACTAGCGGGGGGGGAGACCCAGTACTTC.